This T cell receptor beta chain was observed in a study of beta chain features in type 1 diabetes. Across the study: Age, gender and cell yields were similar between patients and healthy donors. Fewer than 110 million sorted cells were examined across all samples. Study outcomes and limitations: PCR might show a preference for shorter templates, equally across patients and controls. The VDJ junctions of type 1 diabetes patients carried fewer insertions and more deletions.

As to this clone: Its antigen is as yet unknown.

Of the isolated RNA, all was reverse transcribed, and so the sequenced material was expressed TCRB transcripts. TCRdb keeps only in-frame clones here, not all; method: immunoSEQ multiplex PCR. This sample has roughly 250,000 clones; around 68% occur once, and the top ten carry 0.053%. Trimming took 0 bases from V and 5 from J; bases not matched to a gene: 11. The CDR3 extends over 17 amino acids. Germline V gene data show CDR1 as SGDLS and CDR2 as YYNGEE. The clonotype comes from a man aged 30 to 39 in good health. The genes are TRBV9 and TRBJ2-5; 9 bases match TRBD2. Sample: naive CD4+ T cells from blood. CDR3 region: CASSVGLAGRPSETQYF. The CDR3 DNA is TGTGCCAGCAGCGTAGGGCTAGCGGGACGCCCCTCGGAGACCCAGTACTTC.